Listed below are T cell receptor beta chains from one sample, sequenced in a study of blood T cells in healthy people across ages. Using its own MiXCR run on the 5' RACE reads, TCRdb lists one record per CDR3 protein. The sample has 780,000 or so distinct CDR3 sequences, 25% seen once; the top ten hold 3% to 4.5%. The data were also submitted as part of a second study, on T cells of mothers and their children.

Sequenced input: blood. Source of these receptors: a boy aged 5 to 17 in good health. CDR3s include the opening cysteine and the closing phenylalanine or tryptophan. Clone size, where shown, is once, few, many, or a class for clones that have expanded.

V gene: TRBV24-1; clone size: .; CDR3 protein: CATSGSVGGSGQPQHF
V gene: TRBV20-1; clone size: .; CDR3 protein: CSAAARTYEQYF
V gene: TRBV15; clone size: few; CDR3 protein: CATSRGGTGTQETQYF
V gene: TRBV5-1; clone size: .; CDR3 protein: CASSLTGGDSNQPQHF
V gene: TRBV20-1; clone size: few; CDR3 protein: CSARSSYPDPYEQYF
V gene: TRBV5-4; clone size: .; CDR3 protein: CASSFLGQGLGEQYF
V gene: TRBV2; clone size: .; CDR3 protein: CASSDRGDPNEKLFF
V gene: TRBV7-9; clone size: few; CDR3 protein: CASSLAQGQEKLFF
V gene: TRBV4-3; clone size: .; CDR3 protein: CASSQVGQGVYEQYF
V gene: TRBV28; clone size: .; CDR3 protein: CASSSTHSGPQHF
V gene: TRBV4-3; clone size: few; CDR3 protein: CASSQARTGGLNTEAFF
V gene: TRBV12-3/TRBV12-4; clone size: .; CDR3 protein: CASSLPRGLGKFF
V gene: TRBV5-1; clone size: .; CDR3 protein: CASSLAPLNTGELFF
V gene: TRBV12-3/TRBV12-4; clone size: few; CDR3 protein: CASGEAGGGELFF
V gene: TRBV6-1; clone size: .; CDR3 protein: CASSPTGLARFISYNEQFF
V gene: TRBV14; clone size: few; CDR3 protein: CASSHSTGGNEQFF
V gene: TRBV7-8; clone size: few; CDR3 protein: CASSLGYRQPEQFF
V gene: TRBV5-1; clone size: many; CDR3 protein: CASSFEGEKLFF
V gene: TRBV15; clone size: few; CDR3 protein: CATSRQDTYEQYF
V gene: TRBV3-1; clone size: .; CDR3 protein: CASSGPGKGTEAFF
V gene: TRBV12-3/TRBV12-4; clone size: many; CDR3 protein: CASSFEDIQYF
V gene: TRBV2; clone size: .; CDR3 protein: CASSERGSAFF
V gene: TRBV11-2; clone size: few; CDR3 protein: CASSAVTAMNTEAFF
V gene: TRBV13; clone size: few; CDR3 protein: CASSSQQKSTDTQYF
V gene: TRBV4-2; clone size: .; CDR3 protein: CASSPIIGPTNEKLFF
V gene: TRBV7-9; clone size: .; CDR3 protein: CASSLLDVAGGPETQCF
V gene: TRBV20-1; clone size: few; CDR3 protein: CSAREASARTDTQYF
V gene: TRBV27; clone size: .; CDR3 protein: CASSLFISSGIQEYF
V gene: TRBV29-1; clone size: .; CDR3 protein: CSVEGRDSSPYEQYF
V gene: TRBV6-5; clone size: .; CDR3 protein: CASRPGQLRNTIYF
V gene: TRBV28; clone size: few; CDR3 protein: CASSFVVDQETQYF
V gene: TRBV6-1; clone size: few; CDR3 protein: CASMTGWTGGYGYTF
V gene: TRBV29-1; clone size: .; CDR3 protein: CSVEGALAGGPIRSYNEQFF
V gene: TRBV12-3/TRBV12-4; clone size: .; CDR3 protein: CASSLTLLSTEAFF
V gene: TRBV12-5; clone size: .; CDR3 protein: CASGLVLAGGPHNEQFF
V gene: TRBV7-3; clone size: .; CDR3 protein: CASSPRVSKNTDTQYF
V gene: TRBV4-3; clone size: .; CDR3 protein: CASSQTPAGGLADTQYF
V gene: TRBV20-1; clone size: .; CDR3 protein: CSARGRGGNNQPQHF
V gene: TRBV28; clone size: .; CDR3 protein: CASSPRLAPSYEQYF
V gene: TRBV18; clone size: few; CDR3 protein: CASSPIIGGLNLKETQYF
V gene: TRBV29-1; clone size: few; CDR3 protein: CSALGAGEETGELFF